These 12 T cell receptor beta chains were all obtained from the same sample, sequenced in a study of blood T cell repertoires in COVID-19. Only in-frame clones appear in the TCRdb table, and some are missing; sequencing was by immunoSEQ multiplex PCR. This repertoire shows about 150,000 clones, about 85% found once; its top ten account for more than 5%. The sample was PBMCs or T cells enriched from blood (not recorded which). The receptor set was obtained from a woman in her thirties or forties who had recovered from COVID-19.

The chain is built from TRBV27 and TRBJ1-2, with 7 bases identical to TRBD1. Per the germline V gene, CDR1 is MNHEY and CDR2 is SMNVEV (reference sequence). The junction had 4 bases not matched to a gene; V was cut back by 2 bases and J by 7 bases. This CDR3 has 13 amino acids. The CDR3 reads CASSLGQGVGYTF. CDR3 DNA sequence: TGTGCCAGCAGTTTAGGGCAGGGGGTTGGCTACACCTTC.

The chain combines TRBV19 with TRBJ1-4; a possible D gene is TRBD1 (5 bases). The V end lost 7 bases, the J end lost 3 bases, and 9 bases lay between the germline ends. Germline assignment: CDR1 LNHDA and CDR2 SQIVND (reference sequence). The CDR3 runs 13 residues. The DNA of the CDR3 is TGTGCCAGTAAGGGGCGGTCTAATGAAAAACTGTTTTTT. It encodes CASKGRSNEKLFF.

The chain has TRBV7-9 and TRBJ2-1; TRBD2 matches at 7 bases. CDR1 is SEHNR and CDR2 is FQNEAQ in the germline V gene (reference sequence). V shed 6 bases, J shed 4 bases, and the junction held 6 bases outside the gene matches. The CDR3 totals 14 residues. CDR3 nucleotides: TGTGCCAGCAGTTCTACTAGCGTTTACAATGAGCAGTTCTTC. Protein sequence: CASSSTSVYNEQFF.

The chain couples TRBV5-6 to TRBJ2-2, with a weak D call TRBD2 (5 bases). The V gene's germline CDR1 is SGHDT and CDR2 YYEEEE. This CDR3 comprises 17 residues. The V and J ends lost 4 bases and 3 bases respectively, with 19 bases between them. The CDR3 coding sequence is TGTGCCAGCAGCCCCTCCGACGGTAGCGAGTACACCGGGGAGCTGTTTTTT. It is translated as CASSPSDGSEYTGELFF.

J is TRBJ2-5 and V is TRBV7-9, with 7 bases fitting TRBD2. Trimming cost V 5 bases and J 4 bases; bases outside gene matches: 10. This CDR3 comprises 15 residues. In germline, CDR1 is SEHNR, CDR2 FQNEAQ (reference sequence). CDR3 in amino acids: CASSPGRIGRETQYF. The DNA for the CDR3 is TGTGCCAGCAGCCCCGGGAGGATCGGTAGAGAGACCCAGTACTTC.

The CDR3 protein is CATSDPDRGLHNEQFF. Here the CDR3 DNA reads TGTGCCACCAGTGATCCGGACAGGGGGTTGCACAATGAGCAGTTCTTC. The chain uses TRBV24-1 and TRBJ2-1, with 10 bases lining up with TRBD1. Losses at the gene ends were 3 bases for V and 5 bases for J; bases not matched to a gene: 6. CDR3 length: 16 residues. Germline lookup yields CDR1 KGHDR and CDR2 SFDVKD.

J is TRBJ2-7 and V is TRBV2; 10 nucleotides agree with TRBD1. The CDR3 length is 14 residues. V dropped 6 bases and J dropped 3; count of bases not matched to a gene: 5. Germline V gene data show CDR1 as SNHLY and CDR2 as FYNNEI. CDR3 residues: CASRTGTGDYEQYF. CDR3 DNA: TGTGCCAGCAGGACCGGGACAGGGGACTACGAGCAGTACTTC.

The chain uses TRBV19 and TRBJ1-2; tentatively, D is TRBD1 (6 bases). V was pared by 6 bases and J by 6 bases, with 14 bases between. The CDR3 is 13 residues long. Per the germline V gene, CDR1 is LNHDA and CDR2 is SQIVND (reference sequence). The DNA of the CDR3 is TGTGCCAGTAGCCGGACAGTTACCGATGGCTACACCTTC. Translation gives CASSRTVTDGYTF.

The rearrangement uses TRBV29-1 and TRBJ2-1; 7 nucleotides agree with TRBD2. Germline CDR1 reads SQVTM; CDR2 reads ANQGSEA. This CDR3 spans 12 amino acids. With 7 bases clipped from V and 7 bases from J, the junction kept 7 bases outside the gene matches. The CDR3 is CSADRGDNEQFF. In DNA form, the CDR3 reads TGCAGCGCCGACCGGGGGGATAATGAGCAGTTCTTC.

The rearrangement links TRBV11-3 to TRBJ2-2; the D gene is possibly TRBD2 (6 bases). CDR1 and CDR2 (germline): SGHNT, YENEEA. This CDR3 region has 13 residues. The V end was cut by 6 bases, the J end by 7 bases, with 12 bases between. The CDR3 is CASSFGAGGELFF. Written as DNA, the CDR3 is TGTGCCAGCAGTTTCGGAGCGGGCGGGGAGCTGTTTTTT.

This clone was detected once. The chain joins TRBV5-1 to TRBJ1-2; no firm D call. The CDR3 is 14 amino acids. Trimming left V 4 bases short and J 1 base short, with 11 bases between. Germline lookup yields CDR1 SGHRS and CDR2 YFSETQ. As DNA, the CDR3 is TGCGCCAGCAGCCCATCAGCGAGTAACTATGGCTACACCTTC. This translates into CASSPSASNYGYTF.

V usage is TRBV5-8 and J usage is TRBJ1-5; weak D call: TRBD1 (6 bases). Germline assignment: CDR1 SGHTS and CDR2 YDEGEE. V was shortened by 2 bases and J by 5 bases, with 11 bases between the two germline ends. The CDR3 spans 14 residues. CDR3 sequence (DNA): TGTGCCAGCAGCTTTAGGGGGACCGATCAGCCCCAGCATTTT. Its translation: CASSFRGTDQPQHF.